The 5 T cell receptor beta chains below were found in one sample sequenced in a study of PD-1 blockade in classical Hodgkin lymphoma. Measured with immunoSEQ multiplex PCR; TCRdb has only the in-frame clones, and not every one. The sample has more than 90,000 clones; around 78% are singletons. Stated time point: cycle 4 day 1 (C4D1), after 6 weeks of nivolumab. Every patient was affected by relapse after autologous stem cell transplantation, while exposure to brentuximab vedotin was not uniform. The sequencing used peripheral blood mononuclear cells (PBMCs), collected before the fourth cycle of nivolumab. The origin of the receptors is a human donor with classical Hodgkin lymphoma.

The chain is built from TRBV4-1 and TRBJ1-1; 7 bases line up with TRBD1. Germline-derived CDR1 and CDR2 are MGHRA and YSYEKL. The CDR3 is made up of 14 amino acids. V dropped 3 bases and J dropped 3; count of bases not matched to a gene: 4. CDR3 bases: TGCGCCAGCAGCCAGGGACAGTTGTACACTGAAGCTTTCTTT. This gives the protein CASSQGQLYTEAFF.

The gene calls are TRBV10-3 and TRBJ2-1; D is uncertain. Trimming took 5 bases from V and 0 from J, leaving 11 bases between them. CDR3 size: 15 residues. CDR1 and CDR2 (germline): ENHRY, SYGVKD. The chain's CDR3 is CAISLSLSSYNEQFF. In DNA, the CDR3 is TGTGCCATCAGTCTCAGTCTTAGCTCCTACAATGAGCAGTTCTTC.

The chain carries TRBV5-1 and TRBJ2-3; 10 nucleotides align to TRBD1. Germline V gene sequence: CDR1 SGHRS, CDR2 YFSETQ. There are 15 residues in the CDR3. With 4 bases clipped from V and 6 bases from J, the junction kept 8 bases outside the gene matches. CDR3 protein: CASSTATGGADTQYF. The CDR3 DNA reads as TGCGCCAGCAGCACCGCGACAGGGGGCGCGGATACGCAGTATTTT.

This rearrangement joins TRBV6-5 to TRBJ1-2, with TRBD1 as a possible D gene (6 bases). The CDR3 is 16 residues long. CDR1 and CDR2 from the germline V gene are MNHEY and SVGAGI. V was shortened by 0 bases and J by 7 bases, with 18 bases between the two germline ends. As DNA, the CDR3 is TGTGCCAGCAGTTACTCGATGGAGGGGGTCAAAGGTGGCTACACCTTC. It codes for CASSYSMEGVKGGYTF.

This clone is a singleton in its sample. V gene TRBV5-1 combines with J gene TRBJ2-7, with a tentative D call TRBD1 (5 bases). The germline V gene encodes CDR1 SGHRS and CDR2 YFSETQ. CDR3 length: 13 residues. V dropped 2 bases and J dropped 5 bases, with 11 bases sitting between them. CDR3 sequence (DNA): TGCGCCAGCAGCTTACGGGTAGGGGACGAGCAGTACTTC. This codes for CASSLRVGDEQYF.